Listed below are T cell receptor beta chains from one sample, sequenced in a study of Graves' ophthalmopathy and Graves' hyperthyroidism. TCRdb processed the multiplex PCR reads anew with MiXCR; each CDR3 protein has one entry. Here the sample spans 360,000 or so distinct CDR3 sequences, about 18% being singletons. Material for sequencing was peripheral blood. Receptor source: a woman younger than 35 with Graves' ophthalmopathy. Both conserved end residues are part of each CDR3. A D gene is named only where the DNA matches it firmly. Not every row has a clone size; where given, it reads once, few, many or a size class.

CDR3aa: CASSVTGITEAFF
CDR3nt: TGCGCCAGCAGCGTTACAGGGATCACTGAAGCTTTCTTT
v_gene: TRBV5-1
j_gene: TRBJ1-1
abundance: -
d_gene: -

CDR3aa: CASSLEAGRSEAFF
CDR3nt: TGTGCCAGCAGCTTAGAGGCAGGGAGGTCTGAAGCTTTCTTT
v_gene: TRBV7-2
j_gene: TRBJ1-1
abundance: many
d_gene: -

CDR3aa: CAWSVTGTGGYEQYF
CDR3nt: TGTGCCTGGAGTGTAACCGGGACAGGGGGCTACGAGCAGTACTTC
v_gene: TRBV30
j_gene: TRBJ2-7
abundance: many
d_gene: TRBD1

CDR3aa: CSASPPRGRGTYEQYF
CDR3nt: TGCAGTGCTAGCCCCCCCAGGGGAAGGGGAACCTACGAGCAGTACTTC
v_gene: TRBV20-1
j_gene: TRBJ2-7
abundance: -
d_gene: -

CDR3aa: CASSPVGTSSYEQYF
CDR3nt: TGCGCCAGCAGCCCCGTGGGGACTAGCTCCTACGAGCAGTACTTC
v_gene: TRBV4-3
j_gene: TRBJ2-7
abundance: -
d_gene: TRBD2

CDR3aa: CASSFSRGPRYGYTF
CDR3nt: TGTGCCAGCAGTTTTTCAAGGGGCCCTCGGTATGGCTACACCTTC
v_gene: TRBV27
j_gene: TRBJ1-2
abundance: -
d_gene: -

CDR3aa: CASSLYPGLAGIYEQYF
CDR3nt: TGTGCCAGCAGCTTATACCCTGGACTAGCGGGTATCTACGAGCAGTACTTC
v_gene: TRBV7-2
j_gene: TRBJ2-7
abundance: many
d_gene: TRBD2

CDR3aa: CASSMAQGISQPQHF
CDR3nt: TGTGCCAGTAGTATGGCACAGGGGATTAGTCAGCCCCAGCATTTT
v_gene: TRBV19
j_gene: TRBJ1-5
abundance: many
d_gene: TRBD1

CDR3aa: CAWSQPGISPSGANVLTF
CDR3nt: TGTGCCTGGAGCCAGCCGGGTATCTCTCCCTCTGGGGCCAACGTCCTGACTTTC
v_gene: TRBV30
j_gene: TRBJ2-6
abundance: few
d_gene: -

CDR3aa: CASSLLPSGTGGNQPQHF
CDR3nt: TGTGCCAGCAGTTTGCTCCCCTCGGGGACAGGGGGTAATCAGCCCCAGCATTTT
v_gene: TRBV28
j_gene: TRBJ1-5
abundance: many
d_gene: TRBD1

CDR3aa: CASSPSRVPYEQYF
CDR3nt: TGTGCCAGCAGTCCCTCCAGGGTCCCTTACGAGCAGTACTTC
v_gene: TRBV25-1
j_gene: TRBJ2-7
abundance: many
d_gene: -

CDR3aa: CASSAGTGRDSPLHF
CDR3nt: TGTGCCAGCAGCGCAGGGACAGGGAGGGATTCACCCCTCCACTTT
v_gene: TRBV7-2
j_gene: TRBJ1-6
abundance: many
d_gene: TRBD1

CDR3aa: CASSFEVTGGPGGMETQYF
CDR3nt: TGTGCCAGCAGTTTCGAAGTCACGGGGGGCCCCGGAGGGATGGAGACCCAGTACTTC
v_gene: TRBV2
j_gene: TRBJ2-5
abundance: many
d_gene: -

CDR3aa: CASSISGLTGNEQYF
CDR3nt: TGTGCCAGCAGTATCTCAGGACTCACAGGAAACGAGCAGTACTTC
v_gene: TRBV27
j_gene: TRBJ2-7
abundance: many
d_gene: -

CDR3aa: CAWSRRYEQYF
CDR3nt: TGTGCCTGGAGTCGCCGCTACGAGCAGTACTTC
v_gene: TRBV30
j_gene: TRBJ2-7
abundance: -
d_gene: -

CDR3aa: CASSAGKAGNSPLHF
CDR3nt: TGTGCCAGCAGTGCCGGGAAAGCGGGGAATTCACCCCTCCACTTT
v_gene: TRBV27
j_gene: TRBJ1-6
abundance: many
d_gene: -

CDR3aa: CASSLEQGSSSYEQYF
CDR3nt: TGTGCCAGCAGCTTAGAACAGGGGTCCAGCTCCTACGAGCAGTACTTC
v_gene: TRBV12-3/TRBV12-4
j_gene: TRBJ2-7
abundance: many
d_gene: TRBD1

CDR3aa: CASKGLAGGPSYEQYF
CDR3nt: TGTGCCAGCAAAGGACTAGCGGGAGGTCCATCCTACGAGCAGTACTTC
v_gene: TRBV12-3/TRBV12-4
j_gene: TRBJ2-7
abundance: -
d_gene: TRBD2

CDR3aa: CASSDGTGVYTEAFF
CDR3nt: TGTGCCAGCAGTGACGGGACAGGGGTTTACACTGAAGCTTTCTTT
v_gene: TRBV28
j_gene: TRBJ1-1
abundance: many
d_gene: TRBD1

CDR3aa: CSARDWELAGNSYEQYF
CDR3nt: TGCAGTGCTAGAGATTGGGAACTAGCGGGGAACTCCTACGAGCAGTACTTC
v_gene: TRBV20-1
j_gene: TRBJ2-7
abundance: many
d_gene: TRBD2

CDR3aa: CASSTRGDRFYEQYF
CDR3nt: TGTGCCAGCAGCACGAGGGGGGACAGATTCTACGAGCAGTACTTC
v_gene: TRBV11-2
j_gene: TRBJ2-7
abundance: many
d_gene: -

CDR3aa: CATSREGRGTYEQYF
CDR3nt: TGTGCCACCAGCAGAGAGGGCAGGGGAACCTACGAGCAGTACTTC
v_gene: TRBV15
j_gene: TRBJ2-7
abundance: many
d_gene: -